Listed below are T cell receptor beta chains from one sample, sequenced in a study of cytomegalovirus exposure and HLA in healthy donors. Assay used: immunoSEQ multiplex PCR; TCRdb lists only in-frame clones, some missing. Of approximately 97,000 clones listed, about 60% are singletons. Input material: PBMCs. Every receptor here comes from a human donor in good health. CDR3s include the opening cysteine and the closing phenylalanine or tryptophan. Fields, in order: D gene, clone size, V gene, CDR3 length, J gene, CDR3 protein, CDR3 DNA. D genes are given only for firm matches. Clone size appears in some rows only: once, few, many, or a class for an expanded clone.

>TRBD1|NA|TRBV30|14|TRBJ2-1
CAWGKGAGFNEQFF
TGTGCCTGGGGCAAGGGGGCGGGCTTCAATGAGCAGTTCTTC
>NA|once|TRBV28|14|TRBJ1-2
CASSSGAGVGGYTF
TGTGCCAGCAGCTCCGGGGCAGGGGTGGGCGGCTACACCTTC
>TRBD1|NA|TRBV10-2|12|TRBJ1-1
CASSESQGEAFF
TGCGCCAGCAGTGAGTCACAGGGGGAAGCTTTCTTT
>NA|NA|TRBV10-3|15|TRBJ2-1
CAISEYGLAGNEQFF
TGTGCCATCAGTGAGTACGGTCTAGCTGGCAATGAGCAGTTCTTC
>NA|NA|TRBV2|14|TRBJ1-3
CASSGQGSGNTIYF
TGTGCCAGCAGTGGGCAGGGATCTGGAAACACCATATATTTT
>TRBD1|NA|TRBV6-5|14|TRBJ1-1
CASRSTGWGTEAFF
TGTGCCAGCAGATCGACAGGGTGGGGCACTGAAGCTTTCTTT
>TRBD2|NA|TRBV5-1|16|TRBJ2-3
CASSYGLAGGTDTQYF
TGCGCCAGCAGCTATGGACTAGCGGGAGGGACAGATACGCAGTATTTT
>NA|NA|TRBV5-5|11|TRBJ1-1
CASSFGASFFF
TGTGCCAGCAGCTTTGGGGCCTCCTTTTTCTTT
>TRBD1|once|TRBV7-9|14|TRBJ2-7
CASSPTGGLYEQYF
TGTGCCAGCAGCCCAACAGGGGGCCTATACGAGCAGTACTTC
>TRBD1|NA|TRBV5-8|15|TRBJ2-3
CASSLTGGRTDTQYF
TGTGCCAGCAGCTTGACAGGGGGCCGGACAGATACGCAGTATTTT
>NA|NA|TRBV2|16|TRBJ2-1
CASSDWLLSSYNEQFF
TGTGCCAGCAGTGACTGGCTGTTAAGCTCCTACAATGAGCAGTTCTTC
>TRBD2|NA|TRBV2|17|TRBJ2-1
CASSESRGGLAGVEQFF
TGTGCCAGCAGTGAGTCCAGAGGGGGACTAGCGGGAGTGGAGCAGTTCTTC
>NA|few|TRBV11-3|15|TRBJ2-1
CASSPRAGQYNEQFF
TGTGCCAGCAGCCCCAGGGCAGGGCAATACAATGAGCAGTTCTTC
>TRBD2|NA|TRBV7-9|15|TRBJ2-1
CASSPSGLAGHEQFF
TGTGCCAGCAGCCCTAGTGGACTAGCGGGCCATGAGCAGTTCTTC
>NA|NA|TRBV9|14|TRBJ1-1
CASSVGQSSAEAFF
TGTGCCAGCAGCGTCGGACAGTCTAGTGCTGAAGCTTTCTTT
>TRBD2|NA|TRBV19|15|TRBJ2-1
CASSIIAGPYNEQFF
TGTGCCAGTAGTATAATAGCGGGGCCCTACAATGAGCAGTTCTTC
>TRBD1|few|TRBV27|15|TRBJ2-7
CASSLSGTAQYEQYF
TGTGCCAGCAGTCTCTCCGGGACAGCCCAATACGAGCAGTACTTC
>NA|NA|TRBV4-1|15|TRBJ1-5
CASSQEHGGSQPQHF
TGCGCCAGCAGCCAAGAACACGGGGGGAGTCAGCCCCAGCATTTT
>TRBD2|NA|TRBV29-1|14|TRBJ2-3
CSARLAGDTDTQYF
TGCAGCGCTCGACTAGCGGGCGACACAGATACGCAGTATTTT
>NA|NA|TRBV27|13|TRBJ2-7
CASSLAGAYEQYF
TGTGCCAGCAGTTTAGCGGGTGCCTACGAGCAGTACTTC
>TRBD1|NA|TRBV4-2|15|TRBJ2-2
CASSQGQGFTGELFF
TGTGCCAGCAGCCAAGGACAGGGGTTCACCGGGGAGCTGTTTTTT
>TRBD1|once|TRBV9|16|TRBJ1-1
CASSPRFNRGRAEAFF
TGTGCCAGCAGCCCCAGATTTAACAGGGGGCGGGCTGAAGCTTTCTTT
>NA|once|TRBV2|17|TRBJ2-1
CASRKTLAPSSYNEQFF
TGTGCCAGCAGGAAAACCCTAGCGCCGAGCTCCTACAATGAGCAGTTCTTC
>NA|NA|TRBV5-1|14|TRBJ2-7
CASSLAIGRDEQYF
TGCGCCAGCAGCTTGGCGATAGGCCGGGACGAGCAGTACTTC
>NA|NA|TRBV7-9|14|TRBJ1-2
CASSLEQKNYGYTF
TGTGCCAGCAGCTTAGAACAGAAGAACTATGGCTACACCTTC
>NA|NA|TRBV7-9|16|TRBJ2-5
CASSSPTGRGEETQYF
TGTGCCAGCAGCTCCCCGACAGGGCGCGGGGAGGAGACCCAGTACTTC
>NA|NA|TRBV30|12|TRBJ1-2
CAWNSRVNGYTF
TGTGCCTGGAATAGCAGGGTTAATGGCTACACCTTC
>NA|NA|TRBV29-1|14|TRBJ2-1
CSVAGQGGPREQFF
TGCAGCGTTGCAGGGCAGGGTGGTCCTCGTGAGCAGTTCTTC
>NA|NA|TRBV6-5|14|TRBJ1-1
CASSGPGGGTEAFF
TGTGCCAGCAGTGGACCTGGGGGGGGCACTGAAGCTTTCTTT
>TRBD2|NA|TRBV5-1|16|TRBJ2-7
CASSAGLAGAPFEQYF
TGCGCCAGCAGCGCTGGACTAGCGGGAGCGCCTTTTGAGCAGTACTTC
>NA|NA|TRBV4-1|15|TRBJ2-7
CASSQVLSGDYEQYF
TGCGCCAGCAGCCAAGTCCTAAGCGGAGATTACGAGCAGTACTTC
>NA|few|TRBV11-3|15|TRBJ2-1
CASSLDGGGYNEQFF
TGTGCCAGCAGCTTAGATGGGGGCGGATACAATGAGCAGTTCTTC
>NA|NA|TRBV2|15|TRBJ1-3
CASSETLLSGNTIYF
TGTGCCAGCAGTGAAACGTTACTCTCTGGAAACACCATATATTTT
>NA|NA|TRBV28|21|TRBJ1-1
CASNQRGIGTSLDLRSTEAFF
TGTGCCAGCAACCAAAGGGGGATAGGGACGTCGTTGGATCTGAGATCCACTGAAGCTTTCTTT
>NA|few|TRBV6-5|13|TRBJ1-1
CASSVRVETEAFF
TGTGCCAGCAGTGTCCGGGTGGAGACTGAAGCTTTCTTT
>TRBD1|NA|TRBV6-5|16|TRBJ1-6
CASSYGGQRNNSPLHF
TGTGCCAGCAGTTACGGGGGACAGAGAAATAATTCACCCCTCCACTTT
>TRBD1|NA|TRBV7-9|15|TRBJ2-7
CASSSPGDSRGEQYF
TGTGCCAGCAGCTCACCCGGGGACAGTAGGGGCGAGCAGTACTTC
>NA|NA|TRBV6-4|14|TRBJ2-3
CASSPRGATDTQYF
TGTGCCAGCAGCCCCCGGGGGGCCACAGATACGCAGTATTTT
>NA|NA|TRBV6-1|15|TRBJ2-7
CASSEVYGTTYEQYF
TGTGCCAGCAGTGAAGTTTACGGGACAACCTACGAGCAGTACTTC
>NA|NA|TRBV6-1|13|TRBJ2-7
CASSPQTEREQYF
TGTGCCAGCAGTCCTCAAACAGAACGGGAGCAGTACTTC
>NA|NA|TRBV27|14|TRBJ2-7
CASSFGDRSCEQYF
TGTGCCAGCAGTTTCGGGGATCGCTCCTGCGAGCAGTACTTC
>NA|NA|TRBV13|16|TRBJ2-2
CASSLGPGTNTGELFF
TGTGCCAGCAGCTTGGGGCCCGGCACAAACACCGGGGAGCTGTTTTTT